This TCR beta chain was sequenced during a study of radiation and T cells in renal cell carcinoma. Germline CDR1 and CDR2: GTSNPN and SVGIG (reference sequence). CDR3 size: 15 residues. The germline V and J ends were trimmed by 5 bases and 0 bases, with 15 bases remaining between them. Time point in this sample: blood 2 weeks post-SBRT. Treatment defined: 15 Gy SBRT to primary tumor, nephrectomy 4 weeks later. Method: immunoSEQ multiplex PCR; TCRdb's copy keeps in-frame clones and lacks some. This table has 100,000 to 150,000 clones, roughly four fifths appearing once. The chain recombines TRBV30 with TRBJ2-3, with D perhaps matching TRBD1 (5 bases). Sequencing was performed on blood, taken from a patient whose treatment included radiotherapy and nephrectomy. The TCR was taken from a man aged 45-60 years with renal cell carcinoma. Here the CDR3 DNA reads TGTGCCTGGGGCAGGGCCCTACAGAGCACAGATACGCAGTATTTT. Its translation: CAWGRALQSTDTQYF.